This is a list of T cell receptor beta chains from one sample in a study of naive and memory T cell subsets. TCRdb passed the UMI-ligation and nested PCR reads through MiXCR, listing each CDR3 protein once. The table has roughly 92,000 distinct CDR3 sequences, roughly 12% seen once. Specimen: naive CD4+ T cells from blood. All receptors derive from a human donor in good health. Each CDR3 is given with its conserved first and last residue. The D gene is left open where the match is weak. Expanded clones get a size class; other rows say once, few or many, or leave the size out.

V	J	size	D	CDR3	DNA
TRBV7-6	TRBJ2-3	.	TRBD2	CASSLRGGGNTDTQYF	TGTGCCAGCAGCCTGAGAGGCGGGGGGAACACAGATACGCAGTATTTT
TRBV7-2	TRBJ2-1	once	TRBD2	CASSASGTTRSEQFF	TGTGCCAGCAGCGCGTCCGGGACTACGAGGTCTGAGCAGTTCTTC
TRBV19	TRBJ1-2	.	.	CASSMGGRASPHYGYTF	TGTGCCAGTAGTATGGGCGGCAGGGCCTCACCCCATTATGGCTACACCTTC
TRBV11-3	TRBJ2-5	few	TRBD1	CASSTGTDPQETQYF	TGTGCCAGCAGCACAGGGACAGACCCCCAAGAGACCCAGTACTTC
TRBV20-1	TRBJ2-2	few	.	CSASQSNLVVTGELFF	TGCAGTGCTAGCCAAAGTAATCTAGTTGTCACCGGGGAGTTGTTTTTT
TRBV4-2	TRBJ1-4	.	.	CASSQGRTATNEKLFF	TGTGCCAGCAGCCAGGGGCGGACCGCAACTAATGAAAAACTGTTTTTT
TRBV20-1	TRBJ1-2	.	.	CSAGMEGRDGYTF	TGCAGTGCTGGAATGGAGGGGAGGGATGGCTACACCTTC
TRBV27	TRBJ2-6	few	.	CASKNGGLVGANVLTF	TGTGCCAGCAAAAACGGGGGGCTAGTTGGGGCCAACGTCCTGACTTTC
TRBV19	TRBJ2-1	few	.	CASSIEQIVSYNEQFF	TGTGCCAGTAGTATTGAACAGATTGTCTCCTACAATGAGCAGTTCTTC
TRBV6-6	TRBJ2-2	.	.	CASSYRGLVFGQTSNTGELFF	TGTGCCAGCAGTTACCGGGGGCTGGTTTTTGGGCAGACCTCGAACACCGGGGAGCTGTTTTTT
TRBV5-1	TRBJ2-7	many	TRBD2	CASSPQLATRVYEQYF	TGCGCCAGCAGCCCCCAACTAGCGACCAGAGTCTACGAGCAGTACTTC
TRBV4-2	TRBJ1-1	.	TRBD1	CASSRTATGGGTEAFF	TGTGCCAGCAGCCGCACGGCGACAGGGGGAGGCACTGAAGCTTTCTTT
TRBV12-5	TRBJ2-1	.	TRBD1	CASGLGSTGVDEQFF	TGTGCTAGTGGTTTGGGATCGACAGGGGTCGATGAGCAGTTCTTC
TRBV20-1	TRBJ2-4	few	.	CSARGQGRYNIQYF	TGCAGTGCTAGGGGGCAGGGGCGTTACAACATTCAGTACTTC
TRBV7-9	TRBJ2-7	few	TRBD1	CASSLARDRGRLHSYEQYF	TGTGCCAGCAGCTTAGCCCGGGACAGAGGACGACTCCATTCCTACGAGCAGTACTTC
TRBV6-5	TRBJ2-7	few	TRBD1	CASSSPDRAHEQYF	TGTGCCAGCAGTTCCCCGGACAGGGCCCACGAGCAGTACTTC
TRBV28	TRBJ1-1	.	TRBD1	CASSFGGQIKIRGGTEAFF	TGTGCCAGCAGTTTTGGTGGGCAGATAAAAATCAGGGGGGGCACTGAAGCTTTCTTT
TRBV11-2	TRBJ2-7	few	.	CASSFLARNEQYF	TGTGCCAGCAGCTTCCTAGCTCGAAACGAGCAGTACTTC
TRBV6-2/TRBV6-3	TRBJ2-7	many	.	CASSYATGRYEQYF	TGTGCCAGCAGTTACGCGACAGGGAGGTACGAGCAGTACTTC
TRBV18	TRBJ1-4	few	.	CASSPRDRSYSEKLFF	TGTGCCAGCTCACCCCGGGACCGGAGCTACTCTGAAAAACTGTTTTTT
TRBV20-1	TRBJ2-3	.	TRBD2	CSAKAGLGTDTQYF	TGCAGTGCTAAAGCGGGGTTGGGCACAGATACGCAGTATTTT
TRBV5-5	TRBJ1-2	.	.	CASSWGGGRNYGYTF	TGTGCCAGCAGCTGGGGCGGGGGGCGCAACTATGGCTACACCTTC
TRBV4-3	TRBJ1-1	many	.	CASSQDSGTEAFF	TGCGCCAGCAGCCAAGATAGCGGCACTGAAGCTTTCTTT
TRBV20-1	TRBJ2-7	.	TRBD1	CSATGQGKTYEQYF	TGCAGTGCCACGGGACAGGGAAAAACCTACGAGCAGTACTTC
TRBV4-3	TRBJ1-6	.	.	CASSQDAGPYNSPLHF	TGCGCCAGCAGCCAAGATGCAGGACCCTATAATTCACCCCTCCACTTT
TRBV29-1	TRBJ2-7	.	.	CSVASVYEQYF	TGCAGCGTTGCAAGCGTTTACGAGCAGTACTTC
TRBV30	TRBJ2-7	few	TRBD2	CAWRGLAGVGSYEQYF	TGTGCCTGGAGGGGACTAGCGGGAGTGGGGTCCTACGAGCAGTACTTC
TRBV7-2	TRBJ2-5	many	.	CASSFPAGVETQYF	TGTGCCAGCAGCTTTCCGGCCGGGGTAGAGACCCAGTACTTC
TRBV7-2	TRBJ2-5	few	TRBD2	CASSLTSGGPLTQYF	TGTGCCAGCAGCTTGACTAGCGGGGGCCCGTTGACCCAGTACTTC
TRBV6-5	TRBJ2-2	few	.	CASTSLGSHPGELFF	TGTGCCAGCACCAGTCTGGGCTCCCATCCCGGGGAGCTGTTTTTT
TRBV7-8	TRBJ2-5	many	.	CASSPRYRLERTETQYF	TGTGCCAGCAGCCCCAGATACCGACTAGAACGGACAGAGACCCAGTACTTC
TRBV4-3	TRBJ2-1	.	TRBD2	CASSQPPHGTSGMDEQFF	TGCGCCAGCAGCCAGCCCCCTCACGGGACTAGCGGGATGGATGAGCAGTTCTTC
TRBV6-5	TRBJ2-7	few	.	CASRSQGKGEQYF	TGTGCCAGCAGATCACAGGGTAAAGGCGAGCAGTACTTC
TRBV29-1	TRBJ1-4	many	TRBD1	CSGGQGLNEKLFF	TGCAGCGGGGGACAGGGTTTAAATGAAAAACTGTTTTTT
TRBV7-9	TRBJ2-3	.	.	CASSLTAVDTQYF	TGTGCCAGCAGCTTGACTGCCGTAGATACGCAGTATTTT
TRBV30	TRBJ2-1	few	.	CAWSVGYHEQFF	TGTGCCTGGAGTGTTGGGTACCATGAGCAGTTCTTC
TRBV7-2	TRBJ2-3	.	.	CASMGGGAADTQYF	TGTGCCAGTATGGGGGGGGGGGCCGCAGATACGCAGTATTTT
TRBV7-2	TRBJ2-7	.	.	CASSLGFLGHYYEQYF	TGTGCCAGCAGCTTAGGCTTTTTAGGGCACTACTACGAGCAGTACTTC
TRBV12-3/TRBV12-4	TRBJ2-7	many	TRBD2	CASSLASGRGYEQYF	TGTGCCAGCAGTTTGGCTAGCGGGAGAGGCTACGAGCAGTACTTC
TRBV2	TRBJ1-5	many	TRBD1	CASSEATHRGGGQPQHF	TGTGCCAGCAGTGAAGCGACACACAGGGGAGGAGGTCAGCCCCAGCATTTT
TRBV7-3	TRBJ2-7	.	.	CASARGSNSFDEQYF	TGTGCCAGCGCCCGAGGGAGTAACTCCTTCGACGAGCAGTACTTC
TRBV28	TRBJ2-5	few	.	CASSYGQETQYF	TGTGCCAGCAGTTACGGCCAAGAGACCCAGTACTTC
TRBV27	TRBJ2-3	.	.	CASTAAGGNRVGDTQYF	TGTGCCAGCACCGCGGCGGGCGGCAACCGAGTAGGAGATACGCAGTATTTT
TRBV9	TRBJ2-3	few	.	CASSVAVDTQYF	TGTGCCAGCAGCGTAGCGGTGGATACGCAGTATTTT
TRBV5-6	TRBJ2-7	many	.	CASRPGHLYEQYF	TGTGCCAGCAGGCCGGGACACCTATACGAGCAGTACTTC
TRBV18	TRBJ2-7	many	.	CASSPGTGFYEQYF	TGTGCCAGCTCACCAGGGACCGGGTTCTACGAGCAGTACTTC